This entry lists 14 T cell receptor beta chains sequenced from one sample in a study of blood T cell repertoires in COVID-19. Only in-frame clones appear in the TCRdb table, and some are missing; sequencing was by immunoSEQ multiplex PCR. This table has tens of thousands of clones, under 80% appearing once. The source material was peripheral blood. The receptors here all came from a human donor in a cohort sampled during active COVID-19.

The chain links TRBV6-5 to TRBJ2-3, with D tentatively TRBD1 (5 bases). V lost 6 bases and J lost 0, with 10 bases in between. The CDR3 has 14 amino acids. Germline values: CDR1 MNHEY, CDR2 SVGAGI. In nucleotides, the CDR3 is TGTGCCAGCAGCAGCTCAGGGAGCACAGATACGCAGTATTTT. Its translation is CASSSSGSTDTQYF.

The chain links TRBV19 to TRBJ1-4; D remains unclear. Trimming removed 8 bases at V and 0 bases at J, with 10 bases between. The germline gives CDR1 LNHDA, CDR2 SQIVND (reference sequence). This CDR3 comprises 14 residues. The CDR3 here is CASGETATNEKLFF. The DNA for the CDR3 is TGTGCCAGTGGGGAGACTGCAACTAATGAAAAACTGTTTTTT.

This clone was recorded once. The chain is built from TRBV4-3 and TRBJ2-7, with D possibly TRBD2 on 6 matching bases. Per germline, CDR1 LGHNA and CDR2 YSLEER. This CDR3 region has 13 residues. V was shortened by 1 base and J by 3 bases, with 7 bases between the two germline ends. CDR3 in DNA: TGCGCCAGCAGCCAAGTGGGGGGCTACGAGCAGTACTTC. This encodes CASSQVGGYEQYF.

The chain carries TRBV3-1 (or the pseudogene TRBV3-2) and TRBJ2-7; the match to TRBD2 covers 7 bases. The V gene end was trimmed by 4 bases and the J gene end by 2 bases; junction bases not matched to a gene: 2. The CDR3 runs to 13 residues. Per the germline V gene, CDR1 is LGHDT and CDR2 is YNNKEL (reference sequence). The CDR3 reads CASSRGTTYEQYF. The CDR3 DNA sequence: TGTGCCAGCAGCCGCGGGACTACCTACGAGCAGTACTTC.

The rearrangement joins TRBV6-5 to TRBJ1-6; the D is unclear. Germline V CDR1 and CDR2: MNHEY, SVGAGI. The CDR3 loop spans 13 amino acids. Trimming took off 4 bases at V and 4 bases at J, with 5 bases between the two ends. The CDR3 bases are TGTGCCAGCAGTTCACAGTATAATTCACCCCTCCACTTT. This sequence encodes CASSSQYNSPLHF.

V gene TRBV19 combines with J gene TRBJ2-7; 9 bases align to TRBD1. The trim removed 3 bases at V and 6 bases at J, leaving 9 bases unmatched. CDR3 length equals 15 residues. Per germline, CDR1 LNHDA and CDR2 SQIVND (reference sequence). The CDR3 region has the DNA TGTGCCAGTAGTATTGGGGGGACAGGGAAATCCGAGCAGTACTTC. This gives the protein CASSIGGTGKSEQYF.

The V gene is TRBV2, the J gene TRBJ2-3, with TRBD2 as a possible D gene (5 bases). V was trimmed by 9 bases and J by 4 bases, leaving 8 bases between them. In germline, CDR1 is SNHLY, CDR2 FYNNEI. CDR3 size: 11 residues. The CDR3 nucleotides are TGTGCCAGTTCTAGCTCAGATACGCAGTATTTT. Protein: CASSSSDTQYF. Filled out from reference TRBV2 and TRBJ2-3, the complete variable domain reads EPEVTQTPSHQVTQMGQEVILRCVPISNHLYFYWYRQILGQKVEFLVSFYNNEISEKSEIFDDQFSVERPDGSNFTLKIRSTKLEDSAMYFCASSSSDTQYFGPGTRLTVL.

V and J are TRBV14 and TRBJ2-7; TRBD1 agrees at 10 bases. The trim removed 2 bases at V and 6 bases at J, leaving 7 bases unmatched. From germline, CDR1 is SGHDN and CDR2 FVKESK. The CDR3 runs 15 residues. CDR3 nucleotides: TGTGCCAGCAGCCAAATGGGACAGGGGTTCTCCGAGCAGTACTTC. Residues: CASSQMGQGFSEQYF.

This clone was counted once. Here the CDR3 reads CASRQGASWETQYF. The CDR3 DNA sequence: TGCGCCAGCAGGCAGGGGGCGAGTTGGGAGACCCAGTACTTC. This chain connects TRBV5-1 to TRBJ2-5, with TRBD1 matching 8 bases. Germline V gives CDR1 SGHRS, CDR2 YFSETQ. The trim removed 5 bases at V and 5 bases at J, leaving 8 bases unmatched. The CDR3 spans 14 residues.

This rearrangement joins TRBV21-1 to TRBJ1-2. TRBV21-1 represents a pseudogene. The CDR3 spans 16 residues. This chain's CDR3 is CASSDYRGLGWYGYTF. CDR3 in DNA: TGTGCCAGCAGCGATTACCGGGGTTTGGGATGGTACGGCTACACCTTC.

This clone was counted between two and nine times. The chain couples TRBV7-2 to TRBJ1-1; D not certain. The germline CDR1 and CDR2 sequences are SGHTA and FQGNSA. The CDR3 runs to 15 residues. The V end was cut by 1 base, the J end by 7 bases, with 16 bases between. The CDR3 sequence is CASSLVRPRSIEAFF. The CDR3 DNA sequence: TGTGCCAGCAGCTTAGTAAGACCCAGGTCCATTGAAGCTTTCTTT.

This chain joins TRBV2 and TRBJ2-2; 7 bases align to TRBD1. Germline CDR1 reads SNHLY; CDR2 reads FYNNEI. The CDR3 sequence is 13 residues long. V shed 10 bases and J 2 bases; nucleotides not matched to a gene: 4. CDR3 residues: CATGTANTGELFF. CDR3 coding DNA: TGTGCCACGGGGACAGCCAACACCGGGGAGCTGTTTTTT. Full variable domain (remainder filled in from reference TRBV2 and TRBJ2-2): EPEVTQTPSHQVTQMGQEVILRCVPISNHLYFYWYRQILGQKVEFLVSFYNNEISEKSEIFDDQFSVERPDGSNFTLKIRSTKLEDSAMYFCATGTANTGELFFGEGSRLTVL.

V and J are TRBV7-3 and TRBJ2-2, with D possibly TRBD1 on 6 matching bases. This CDR3 contains 14 residues. The V end lost 2 bases, the J end lost 5 bases, and 9 bases lay between the germline ends. Germline values: CDR1 SGHTA, CDR2 FQGTGA. The CDR3: CASSLYQGTGELFF. The CDR3 region has the DNA TGTGCCAGCAGCTTATATCAGGGGACCGGGGAGCTGTTTTTT.

This clone has a handful of counts. This chain connects TRBV11-3 to TRBJ2-3, with D hard to call. This CDR3 is 13 amino acids long. The V gene's germline CDR1 is SGHNT and CDR2 YENEEA. V lost 6 bases, J lost 1 base, and 8 bases lay in between. The CDR3 nucleotides are TGTGCCAGCAGTGCACGGGGCACAGATACGCAGTATTTT. Encoded protein: CASSARGTDTQYF.